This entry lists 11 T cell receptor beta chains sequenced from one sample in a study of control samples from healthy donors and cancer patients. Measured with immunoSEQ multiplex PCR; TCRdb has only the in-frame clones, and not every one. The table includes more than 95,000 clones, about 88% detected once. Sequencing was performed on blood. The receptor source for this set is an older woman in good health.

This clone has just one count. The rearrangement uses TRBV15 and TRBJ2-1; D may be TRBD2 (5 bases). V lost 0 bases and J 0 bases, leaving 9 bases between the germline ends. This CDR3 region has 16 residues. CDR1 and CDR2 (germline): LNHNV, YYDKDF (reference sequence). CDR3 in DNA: TGTGCCACCAGCAGAGATCGGGGAAGCTCCTACAATGAGCAGTTCTTC. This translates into CATSRDRGSSYNEQFF.

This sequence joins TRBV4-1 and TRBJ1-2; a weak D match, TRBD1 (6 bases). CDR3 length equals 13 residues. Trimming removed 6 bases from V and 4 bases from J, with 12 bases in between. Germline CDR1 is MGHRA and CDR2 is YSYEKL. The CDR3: CASSPGGPYGYTF. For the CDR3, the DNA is TGCGCCAGCAGTCCGGGGGGCCCCTATGGCTACACCTTC.

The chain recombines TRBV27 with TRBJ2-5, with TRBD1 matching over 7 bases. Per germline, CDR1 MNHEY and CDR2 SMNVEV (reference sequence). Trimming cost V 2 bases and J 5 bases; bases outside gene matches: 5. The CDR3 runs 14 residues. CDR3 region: CASSLGSRGETQYF. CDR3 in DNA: TGTGCCAGCAGTTTAGGGTCCAGGGGGGAGACCCAGTACTTC.

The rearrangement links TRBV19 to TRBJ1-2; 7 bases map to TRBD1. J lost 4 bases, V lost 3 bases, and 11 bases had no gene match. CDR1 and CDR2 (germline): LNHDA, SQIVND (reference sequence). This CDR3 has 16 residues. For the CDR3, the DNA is TGTGCCAGTAGTATGAGGAGAAGGGGGCTTGGCTATGGCTACACCTTC. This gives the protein CASSMRRRGLGYGYTF. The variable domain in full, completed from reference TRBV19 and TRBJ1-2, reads DGGITQSPKYLFRKEGQNVTLSCEQNLNHDAMYWYRQDPGQGLRLIYYSQIVNDFQKGDIAEGYSVSREKKESFPLTVTSAQKNPTAFYLCASSMRRRGLGYGYTFGSGTRLTVV.

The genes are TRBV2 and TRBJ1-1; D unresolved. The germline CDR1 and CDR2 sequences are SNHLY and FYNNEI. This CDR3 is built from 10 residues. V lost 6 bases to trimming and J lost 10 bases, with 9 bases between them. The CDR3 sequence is CASRNGRAFF. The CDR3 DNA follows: TGTGCCAGCAGGAACGGTAGAGCTTTCTTT.

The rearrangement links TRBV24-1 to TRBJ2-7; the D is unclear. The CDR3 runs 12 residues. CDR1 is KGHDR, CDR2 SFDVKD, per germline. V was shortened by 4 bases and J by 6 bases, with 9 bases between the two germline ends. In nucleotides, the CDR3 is TGTGCCACCAGTGAGTTGTTGAGCGAGCAGTACTTC. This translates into CATSELLSEQYF.

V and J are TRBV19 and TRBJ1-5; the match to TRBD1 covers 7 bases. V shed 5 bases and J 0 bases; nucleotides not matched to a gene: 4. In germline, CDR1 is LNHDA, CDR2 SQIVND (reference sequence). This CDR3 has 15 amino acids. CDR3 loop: CASSYTGVSNQPQHF. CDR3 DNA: TGTGCCAGTAGTTACACAGGGGTTAGCAATCAGCCCCAGCATTTT. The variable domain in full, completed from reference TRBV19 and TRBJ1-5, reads DGGITQSPKYLFRKEGQNVTLSCEQNLNHDAMYWYRQDPGQGLRLIYYSQIVNDFQKGDIAEGYSVSREKKESFPLTVTSAQKNPTAFYLCASSYTGVSNQPQHFGDGTRLSIL.

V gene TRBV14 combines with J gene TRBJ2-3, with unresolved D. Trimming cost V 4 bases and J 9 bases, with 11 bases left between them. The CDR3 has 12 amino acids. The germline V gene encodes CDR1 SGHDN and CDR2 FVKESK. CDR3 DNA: TGTGCCAGCAGCCTCCCCGGGTTGACGCAGTATTTT. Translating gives CASSLPGLTQYF. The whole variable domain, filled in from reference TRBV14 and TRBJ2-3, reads EAGVTQFPSHSVIEKGQTVTLRCDPISGHDNLYWYRRVMGKEIKFLLHFVKESKQDESGMPNNRFLAERTGGTYSTLKVQPAELEDSGVYFCASSLPGLTQYFGPGTRLTVL.

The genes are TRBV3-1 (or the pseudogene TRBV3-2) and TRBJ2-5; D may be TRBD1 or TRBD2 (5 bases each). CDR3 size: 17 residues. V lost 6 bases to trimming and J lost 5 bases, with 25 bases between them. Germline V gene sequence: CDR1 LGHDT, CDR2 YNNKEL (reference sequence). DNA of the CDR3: TGTGCCAGCAGGCCTAAGCCCCCCCGGGGCGAAGGGGAGACCCAGTACTTC. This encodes CASRPKPPRGEGETQYF.

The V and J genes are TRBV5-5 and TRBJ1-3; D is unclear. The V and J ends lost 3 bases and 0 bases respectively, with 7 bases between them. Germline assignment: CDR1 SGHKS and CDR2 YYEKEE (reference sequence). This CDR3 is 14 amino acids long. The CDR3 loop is CASSSLYSGNTIYF. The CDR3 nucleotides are TGTGCCAGCAGCTCACTCTACTCTGGAAACACCATATATTTT.

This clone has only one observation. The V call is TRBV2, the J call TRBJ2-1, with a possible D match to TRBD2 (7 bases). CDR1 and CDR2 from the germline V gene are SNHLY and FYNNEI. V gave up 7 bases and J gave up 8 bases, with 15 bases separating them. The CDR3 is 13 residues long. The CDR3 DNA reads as TGTGCCAGCAATAAGGGGGGGCCGGATGAGCAGTTCTTC. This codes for CASNKGGPDEQFF.